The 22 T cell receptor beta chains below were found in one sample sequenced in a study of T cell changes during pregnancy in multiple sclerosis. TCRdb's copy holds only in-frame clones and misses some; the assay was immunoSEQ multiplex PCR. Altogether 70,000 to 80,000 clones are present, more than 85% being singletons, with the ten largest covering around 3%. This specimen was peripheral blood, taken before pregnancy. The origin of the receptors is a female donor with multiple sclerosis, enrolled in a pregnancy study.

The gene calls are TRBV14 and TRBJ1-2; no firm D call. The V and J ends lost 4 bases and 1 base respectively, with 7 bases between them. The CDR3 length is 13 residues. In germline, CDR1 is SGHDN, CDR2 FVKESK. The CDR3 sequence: CASSRSDNYGYTF. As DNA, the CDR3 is TGTGCCAGCAGCCGATCAGATAACTATGGCTACACCTTC. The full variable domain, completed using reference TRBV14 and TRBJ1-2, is EAGVTQFPSHSVIEKGQTVTLRCDPISGHDNLYWYRRVMGKEIKFLLHFVKESKQDESGMPNNRFLAERTGGTYSTLKVQPAELEDSGVYFCASSRSDNYGYTFGSGTRLTVV.

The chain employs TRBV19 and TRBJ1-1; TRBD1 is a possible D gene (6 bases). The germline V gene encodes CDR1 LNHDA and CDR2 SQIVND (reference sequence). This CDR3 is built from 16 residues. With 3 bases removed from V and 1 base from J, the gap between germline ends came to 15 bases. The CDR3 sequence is CASSMGGRVTNTEAFF. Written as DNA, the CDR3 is TGTGCCAGTAGTATGGGGGGGCGGGTAACGAACACTGAAGCTTTCTTT.

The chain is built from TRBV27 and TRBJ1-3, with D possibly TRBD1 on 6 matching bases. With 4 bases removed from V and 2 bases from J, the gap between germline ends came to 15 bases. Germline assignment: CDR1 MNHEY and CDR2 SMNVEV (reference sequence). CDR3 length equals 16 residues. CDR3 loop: CASSSAGVVTGNTIYF. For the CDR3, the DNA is TGTGCCAGCAGTTCGGCAGGGGTTGTTACTGGAAACACCATATATTTT.

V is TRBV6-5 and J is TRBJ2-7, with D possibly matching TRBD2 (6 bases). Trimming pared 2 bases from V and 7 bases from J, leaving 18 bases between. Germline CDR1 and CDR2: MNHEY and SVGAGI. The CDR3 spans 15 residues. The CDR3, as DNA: TGTGCCAGCAGTTACACTCCGGGAGCGCAGAGAGAGCAGTACTTC. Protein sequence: CASSYTPGAQREQYF.

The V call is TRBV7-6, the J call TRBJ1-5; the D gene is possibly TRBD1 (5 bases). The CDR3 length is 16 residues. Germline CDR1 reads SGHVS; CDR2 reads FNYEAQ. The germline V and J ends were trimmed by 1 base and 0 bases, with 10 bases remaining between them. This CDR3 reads CASSLGGGYSNQPQHF. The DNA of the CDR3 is TGTGCCAGCAGCTTAGGGGGGGGTTATAGCAATCAGCCCCAGCATTTT.

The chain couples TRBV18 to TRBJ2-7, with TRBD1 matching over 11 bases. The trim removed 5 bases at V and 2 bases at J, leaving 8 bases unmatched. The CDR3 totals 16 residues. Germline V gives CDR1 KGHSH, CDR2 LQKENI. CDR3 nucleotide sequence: TGTGCCAGCTCAGGGAAACCGGGACAGGGGGCCTACGAGCAGTACTTC. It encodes CASSGKPGQGAYEQYF.

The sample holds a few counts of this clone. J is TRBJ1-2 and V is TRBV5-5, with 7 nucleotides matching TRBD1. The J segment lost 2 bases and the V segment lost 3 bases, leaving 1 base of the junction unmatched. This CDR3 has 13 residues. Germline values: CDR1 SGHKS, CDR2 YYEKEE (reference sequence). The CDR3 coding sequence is TGTGCCAGCAGCTCGACAGGGAACTATGGCTACACCTTC. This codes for CASSSTGNYGYTF.

CDR3: CSVEVRRGGEAFF. In DNA, the CDR3 is TGCAGCGTTGAAGTCCGCCGGGGTGGTGAAGCTTTCTTT. The rearrangement joins TRBV29-1 to TRBJ1-1, with D hard to call. The germline gives CDR1 SQVTM, CDR2 ANQGSEA. This CDR3 comprises 13 residues. The V and J ends lost 1 base and 7 bases respectively, with 13 bases between them.

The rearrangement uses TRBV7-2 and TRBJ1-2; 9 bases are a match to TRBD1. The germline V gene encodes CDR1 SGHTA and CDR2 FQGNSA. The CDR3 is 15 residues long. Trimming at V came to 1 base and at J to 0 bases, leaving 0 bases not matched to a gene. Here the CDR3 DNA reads TGTGCCAGCAGCTTAGGACAGGGGGCTAACTATGGCTACACCTTC. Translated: CASSLGQGANYGYTF.

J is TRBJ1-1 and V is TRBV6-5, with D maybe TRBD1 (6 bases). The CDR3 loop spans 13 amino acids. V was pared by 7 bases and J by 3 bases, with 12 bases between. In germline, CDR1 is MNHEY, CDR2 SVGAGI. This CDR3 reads CASTGQGYTEAFF. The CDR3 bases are TGTGCCAGCACGGGTCAGGGGTACACTGAAGCTTTCTTT.

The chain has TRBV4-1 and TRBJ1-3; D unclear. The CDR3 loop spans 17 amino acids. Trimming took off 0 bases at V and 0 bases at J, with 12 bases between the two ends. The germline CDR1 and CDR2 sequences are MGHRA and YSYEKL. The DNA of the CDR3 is TGCGCCAGCAGCCAAGACATAGGCAGGTCCTCTGGAAACACCATATATTTT. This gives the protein CASSQDIGRSSGNTIYF.

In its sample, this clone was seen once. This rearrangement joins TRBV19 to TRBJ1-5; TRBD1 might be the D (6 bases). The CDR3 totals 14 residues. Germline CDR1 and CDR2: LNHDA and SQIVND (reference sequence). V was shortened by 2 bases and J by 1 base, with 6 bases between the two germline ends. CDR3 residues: CASSITGSNQPQHF. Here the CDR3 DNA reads TGTGCCAGTAGTATAACAGGGAGCAATCAGCCCCAGCATTTT.

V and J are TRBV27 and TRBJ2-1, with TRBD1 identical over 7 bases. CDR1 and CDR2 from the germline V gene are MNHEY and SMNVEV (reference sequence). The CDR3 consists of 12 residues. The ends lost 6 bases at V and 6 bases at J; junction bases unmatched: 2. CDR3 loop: CASSTGVNEQFF. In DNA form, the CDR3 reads TGTGCCAGCAGCACAGGGGTCAATGAGCAGTTCTTC.

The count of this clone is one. CDR3 loop: CATSRERTAGAFF. The DNA for the CDR3 is TGTGCCACCAGCAGAGAGCGGACCGCGGGCGCTTTCTTT. The V call is TRBV15, the J call TRBJ1-1; D is undetermined. The germline V and J ends were trimmed by 0 bases and 11 bases, with 13 bases remaining between them. CDR3 length: 13 amino acids. Germline CDR1 and CDR2: LNHNV and YYDKDF (reference sequence).

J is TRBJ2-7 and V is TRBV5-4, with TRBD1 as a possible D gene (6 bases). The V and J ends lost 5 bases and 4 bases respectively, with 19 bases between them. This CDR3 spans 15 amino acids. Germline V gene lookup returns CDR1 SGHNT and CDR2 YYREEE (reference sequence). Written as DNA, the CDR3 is TGTGCCAGCAGTCTGATAACAGGGTCTTTTTACGAGCAGTACTTC. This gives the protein CASSLITGSFYEQYF. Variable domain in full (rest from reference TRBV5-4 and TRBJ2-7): ETGVTQSPTHLIKTRGQQVTLRCSSQSGHNTVSWYQQALGQGPQFIFQYYREEENGRGNFPPRFSGLQFPNYSSELNVNALELDDSALYLCASSLITGSFYEQYFGPGTRLTVT.

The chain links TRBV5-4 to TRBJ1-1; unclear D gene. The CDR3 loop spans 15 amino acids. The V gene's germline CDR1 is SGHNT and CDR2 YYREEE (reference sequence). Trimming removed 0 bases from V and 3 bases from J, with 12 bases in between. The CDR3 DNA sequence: TGTGCCAGCAGCTTGGGAGGCCCGTTGGACACTGAAGCTTTCTTT. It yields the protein CASSLGGPLDTEAFF.

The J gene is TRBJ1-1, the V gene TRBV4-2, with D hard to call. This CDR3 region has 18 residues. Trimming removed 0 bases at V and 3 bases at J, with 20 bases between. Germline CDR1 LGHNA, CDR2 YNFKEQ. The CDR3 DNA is TGTGCCAGCAGCCAAGACTCCCTTGGGGTTAGCGAGTACACTGAAGCTTTCTTT. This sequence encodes CASSQDSLGVSEYTEAFF.

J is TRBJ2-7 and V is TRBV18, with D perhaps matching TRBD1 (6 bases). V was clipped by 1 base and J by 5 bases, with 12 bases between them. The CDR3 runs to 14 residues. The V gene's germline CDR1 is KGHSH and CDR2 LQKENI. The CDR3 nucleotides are TGTGCCAGCTCACCACACCAGGACAGTGACGAGCAGTACTTC. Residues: CASSPHQDSDEQYF.

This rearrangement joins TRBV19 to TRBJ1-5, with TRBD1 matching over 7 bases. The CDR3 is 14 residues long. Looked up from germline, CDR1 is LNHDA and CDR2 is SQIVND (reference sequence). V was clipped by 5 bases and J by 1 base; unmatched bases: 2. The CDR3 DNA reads TGTGCCAGTAGTTCGACAGGGAGCAATCAGCCCCAGCATTTT. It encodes CASSSTGSNQPQHF.

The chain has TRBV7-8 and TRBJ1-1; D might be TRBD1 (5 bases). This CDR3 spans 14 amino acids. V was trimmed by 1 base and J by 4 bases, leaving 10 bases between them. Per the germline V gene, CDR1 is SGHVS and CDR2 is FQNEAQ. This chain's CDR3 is CASSLVSGGTEAFF. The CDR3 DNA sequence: TGTGCCAGCAGCTTAGTCAGCGGGGGCACTGAAGCTTTCTTT.

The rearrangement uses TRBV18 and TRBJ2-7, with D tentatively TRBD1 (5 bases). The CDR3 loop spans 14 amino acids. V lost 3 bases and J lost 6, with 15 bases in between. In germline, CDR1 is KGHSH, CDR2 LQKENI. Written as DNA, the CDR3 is TGTGCCAGCTCACCCCTCGAGACAGCCTCCGAGCAGTACTTC. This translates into CASSPLETASEQYF.

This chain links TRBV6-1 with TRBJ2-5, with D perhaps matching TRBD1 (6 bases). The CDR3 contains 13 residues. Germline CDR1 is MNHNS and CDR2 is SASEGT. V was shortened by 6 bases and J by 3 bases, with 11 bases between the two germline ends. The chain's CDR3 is CASSDSGEETQYF. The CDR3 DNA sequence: TGTGCCAGCAGCGACTCAGGGGAAGAGACCCAGTACTTC.